Shown below are 29 T cell receptor beta chains from a single sample sequenced in a study of T cell changes during pregnancy in multiple sclerosis. TCRdb's copy holds only in-frame clones and misses some; the assay was immunoSEQ multiplex PCR. Of over 100,000 clones listed, 80% to 95% are singletons. The sample was peripheral blood, taken in the third trimester of pregnancy. The receptors come from a female donor with multiple sclerosis, enrolled in a pregnancy study.

This chain uses TRBV7-3 with TRBJ2-1, with 9 bases that match TRBD2. Germline V gene sequence: CDR1 SGHTA, CDR2 FQGTGA. The CDR3 runs to 13 residues. Trimming removed 3 bases from V and 8 bases from J; junction bases left unmatched: 2. CDR3 bases: TGTGCCAGCAGCTTTGGACTAGCGTATGAGCAGTTCTTC. Its translation is CASSFGLAYEQFF. Variable domain in full (rest from reference TRBV7-3 and TRBJ2-1): GAGVSQTPSNKVTEKGKYVELRCDPISGHTALYWYRQSLGQGPEFLIYFQGTGAADDSGLPNDRFFAVRPEGSVSTLKIQRTERGDSAVYLCASSFGLAYEQFFGPGTRLTVL.

The rearrangement links TRBV7-2 to TRBJ2-1; a weak D match, TRBD2 (6 bases). V lost 4 bases and J 5 bases, leaving 18 bases between the germline ends. CDR1 and CDR2 (germline): SGHTA, FQGNSA. CDR3 length: 16 residues. The CDR3 loop is CASSSILGRPDNEQFF. CDR3 DNA sequence: TGTGCCAGCAGCTCGATACTCGGGAGACCGGACAATGAGCAGTTCTTC. The full variable domain, rest sourced from reference TRBV7-2 and TRBJ2-1, is GAGVSQSPSNKVTEKGKDVELRCDPISGHTALYWYRQSLGQGLEFLIYFQGNSAPDKSGLPSDRFSAERTGGSVSTLTIQRTQQEDSAVYLCASSSILGRPDNEQFFGPGTRLTVL.

V and J are TRBV5-6 and TRBJ2-6; 7 bases are shared with TRBD1. V shed 7 bases and J 4 bases; nucleotides not matched to a gene: 14. This CDR3 spans 17 amino acids. Germline-derived CDR1 and CDR2 are SGHDT and YYEEEE. The CDR3: CASFQRGGAWGANVLTF. The DNA of the CDR3 is TGTGCCAGCTTTCAACGAGGGGGCGCGTGGGGGGCCAACGTCCTGACTTTC.

The chain couples TRBV11-2 to TRBJ2-3, with a weak D call TRBD1 (6 bases). The CDR3 sequence is 13 residues long. CDR1 is SGHAT and CDR2 is FQNNGV in the germline V gene. V was pared by 9 bases and J by 3 bases, with 13 bases between. For the CDR3, the DNA is TGTGCCAGTGAACAGGGTAGGACAGATACGCAGTATTTT. Encoded protein: CASEQGRTDTQYF.

The rearrangement links TRBV6-5 to TRBJ2-5, with TRBD2 identical over 7 bases. Unmatched junction bases numbered 9, after V lost 6 bases and J lost 2 bases. Germline V gene lookup returns CDR1 MNHEY and CDR2 SVGAGI. The CDR3 is 15 amino acids. CDR3 coding DNA: TGTGCCAGCAGCCGATACGGGACTACTCAAGAGACCCAGTACTTC. Translating it yields CASSRYGTTQETQYF.

Here the CDR3 reads CASSFSREGLASTDTQYF. DNA for the CDR3: TGTGCCAGCAGCTTTTCAAGGGAAGGGCTAGCAAGCACAGATACGCAGTATTTT. The rearrangement uses TRBV5-6 and TRBJ2-3; D might be TRBD2 (5 bases). From germline, CDR1 is SGHDT and CDR2 YYEEEE. There are 18 residues in the CDR3. The V and J ends lost 2 bases and 0 bases respectively, with 19 bases between them.

This clone has just one count. V usage is TRBV6-1 and J usage is TRBJ1-5; D unresolved. V shed 6 bases and J shed 0 bases, with 9 bases lying between them. The CDR3 sequence is 14 residues long. Germline CDR1 and CDR2: MNHNS and SASEGT. The CDR3 loop is CASSRAGSNQPQHF. The CDR3 nucleotides read TGTGCCAGCAGCCGAGCGGGTAGCAATCAGCCCCAGCATTTT.

The genes are TRBV27 and TRBJ1-6; TRBD1 aligns across 8 bases. V dropped 5 bases and J dropped 8; count of bases not matched to a gene: 5. This CDR3 has 14 residues. From germline, CDR1 is MNHEY and CDR2 SMNVEV (reference sequence). As DNA, the CDR3 is TGTGCCAGCAGTGCCGGGACAGGTTATTCACCCCTCCACTTT. This encodes CASSAGTGYSPLHF.

The rearrangement links TRBV7-9 to TRBJ2-1; a possible D gene is TRBD1 (6 bases). The V gene's germline CDR1 is SEHNR and CDR2 FQNEAQ (reference sequence). The CDR3 spans 14 residues. V lost 3 bases to trimming and J lost 4 bases, with 10 bases between them. CDR3 residues: CASSFVRGYNEQFF. The CDR3 nucleotides are TGTGCCAGCAGCTTCGTAAGGGGGTACAATGAGCAGTTCTTC.

The CDR3 DNA sequence: TGTGCCATCAGTGAGTCTCCCCGGGTGCCTATCTCCTACGAGCAGTACTTC. Protein product: CAISESPRVPISYEQYF. J is TRBJ2-7 and V is TRBV10-3, with D unclear. The CDR3 covers 17 residues. Trimming took 0 bases from V and 0 from J, leaving 15 bases between them. CDR1 and CDR2 from the germline V gene are ENHRY and SYGVKD.

The rearrangement uses TRBV10-1 and TRBJ2-1; 13 bases align to TRBD2. Germline values: CDR1 WNHNN, CDR2 SYGVQD (reference sequence). V was clipped by 0 bases and J by 6 bases; unmatched bases: 14. The CDR3 has 20 amino acids. This chain's CDR3 is CASSESRNGLAGERANEQFF. DNA for the CDR3: TGCGCCAGCAGTGAGTCACGGAATGGACTAGCGGGAGAAAGAGCCAATGAGCAGTTCTTC.

The rearrangement links TRBV6-6 to TRBJ1-5; 11 bases map to TRBD1. The J segment lost 7 bases and the V segment lost 7 bases, leaving 6 bases of the junction unmatched. This CDR3 contains 14 residues. The germline V gene has CDR1 MNHNY and CDR2 SVGAGI (reference sequence). The CDR3: CASIGTGGSQPQHF. CDR3 coding DNA: TGTGCCAGCATAGGGACAGGGGGGTCCCAGCCCCAGCATTTT.

The chain joins TRBV10-2 to TRBJ2-5, with D hard to call. The CDR3 is 11 residues long. The V gene lost 3 bases and the J gene lost 9 bases, with 8 bases spanning the gap. CDR1 is WSHSY and CDR2 is SAAADI in the germline V gene. The chain's CDR3 is CASSDYTAQYF. DNA of the CDR3: TGCGCCAGCAGTGACTATACAGCCCAGTACTTC.

V and J are TRBV7-5 and TRBJ2-7; the D segment call TRBD2 is taken from the table without a DNA check. TRBV7-5 is a pseudogene locus. This CDR3 is 16 amino acids long. The DNA of the CDR3 is TGTGTCAGAAGCTTAGGGGCAGCGGGAGAGCCCTACGAGCAGTACTTC. It codes for CVRSLGAAGEPYEQYF.

The chain links TRBV5-1 to TRBJ2-7; D remains unclear. Germline CDR1 reads SGHRS; CDR2 reads YFSETQ. This CDR3 region has 14 residues. V lost 0 bases and J 6 bases, leaving 13 bases between the germline ends. The CDR3 sequence is CASSLAQISGEQYF. CDR3 sequence (DNA): TGCGCCAGCAGCTTGGCTCAAATCTCCGGCGAGCAGTACTTC.

The chain has TRBV19 and TRBJ1-1; a possible D gene is TRBD1 (5 bases). V was trimmed by 6 bases and J by 4 bases, leaving 15 bases between them. The CDR3 covers 14 residues. Germline CDR1 is LNHDA and CDR2 is SQIVND (reference sequence). CDR3 DNA sequence: TGTGCCAGTAGATTTCAGGGCAAGCCCACTGAAGCTTTCTTT. Protein sequence: CASRFQGKPTEAFF.

The CDR3 nucleotides are TGTGCCAGCAGCCCCTCAGTAACGAACACCGGGGAGCTGTTTTTT. Translating it yields CASSPSVTNTGELFF. The chain is built from TRBV7-9 and TRBJ2-2; no definite D call. CDR3 length equals 15 residues. Germline V gene sequence: CDR1 SEHNR, CDR2 FQNEAQ (reference sequence). V lost 5 bases, J lost 0 bases, and 10 bases lay in between.

The chain has TRBV29-1 and TRBJ2-3, with D possibly being TRBD1 (7 bases). Trimming shortened V by 7 bases and J by 4 bases, and 21 bases separated the two germline ends. Germline CDR1 and CDR2: SQVTM and ANQGSEA. The CDR3 consists of 15 residues. The DNA for the CDR3 is TGCAGCGGTCTAGGCGACCTCAGGGGGGCAGATACGCAGTATTTT. Its translation: CSGLGDLRGADTQYF.

V and J are TRBV19 and TRBJ2-7, with a possible D match to TRBD1 (6 bases). The CDR3 consists of 15 residues. Germline CDR1 and CDR2: LNHDA and SQIVND (reference sequence). V lost 10 bases to trimming and J lost 0 bases, with 19 bases between them. CDR3 residues: CATSLGLDSSYEQYF. CDR3 nucleotide sequence: TGTGCCACCTCTTTGGGGCTGGACAGCTCCTACGAGCAGTACTTC.

The V gene is TRBV15, the J gene TRBJ1-2; the D is unclear. CDR3 length: 12 residues. V dropped 7 bases and J dropped 6 bases, with 12 bases sitting between them. Germline V CDR1 and CDR2: LNHNV, YYDKDF (reference sequence). CDR3 in amino acids: CATTGQFDGYTF. CDR3 nucleotides: TGTGCCACCACGGGTCAGTTTGATGGCTACACCTTC.

This clone was counted a single time. The V and J genes are TRBV5-1 and TRBJ2-5, with D tentatively TRBD2 (6 bases). The germline V and J ends were trimmed by 4 bases and 1 base, with 14 bases remaining between them. The CDR3 spans 15 residues. Germline V lookup: CDR1 SGHRS, CDR2 YFSETQ. The DNA of the CDR3 is TGCGCCAGCAGCCCCTCGGGCGGGGTCCAAGAGACCCAGTACTTC. This translates into CASSPSGGVQETQYF.

This chain connects TRBV7-9 to TRBJ2-7; TRBD2 agrees at 12 bases. Germline loops: CDR1 SEHNR, CDR2 FQNEAQ (reference sequence). CDR3 size: 18 residues. J was trimmed by 3 bases and V by 1 base; bases with no gene match: 10. The CDR3 here is CASSLETRTSGVNYEQYF. CDR3 DNA sequence: TGTGCCAGCAGCTTAGAAACTAGGACTAGCGGGGTCAACTACGAGCAGTACTTC. The whole variable domain, remainder taken from reference TRBV7-9 and TRBJ2-7, is DTGVSQNPRHKITKRGQNVTFRCDPISEHNRLYWYRQTLGQGPEFLTYFQNEAQLEKSRLLSDRFSAERPKGSFSTLEIQRTEQGDSAMYLCASSLETRTSGVNYEQYFGPGTRLTVT.

The rearrangement uses TRBV2 and TRBJ1-6, with TRBD1 as a possible D gene (5 bases). Germline V gives CDR1 SNHLY, CDR2 FYNNEI. The V gene lost 6 bases and the J gene lost 8 bases, with 17 bases spanning the gap. This CDR3 comprises 15 residues. CDR3 in amino acids: CASSPEGSGHSPLHF. In DNA, the CDR3 is TGTGCCAGCAGCCCGGAGGGGTCTGGCCATTCACCCCTCCACTTT.

The gene calls are TRBV5-4 and TRBJ1-2, with 7 bases lining up with TRBD1. CDR1 SGHNT and CDR2 YYREEE come from the germline V gene (reference sequence). The CDR3 consists of 16 residues. With 4 bases clipped from V and 0 bases from J, the junction kept 9 bases outside the gene matches. The CDR3 DNA reads as TGTGCCAGCAGCCCCCTGAGACAGGGCGCTAACTATGGCTACACCTTC. It codes for CASSPLRQGANYGYTF.

The CDR3, as DNA: TGTGCCAGCAGTACTAAACAGGGGACAAAAGCTTTCTTT. Translating it yields CASSTKQGTKAFF. The chain joins TRBV27 to TRBJ1-1, with 7 bases identical to TRBD1. Trimming took 5 bases from V and 9 from J; bases not matched to a gene: 9. The CDR3 has 13 residues. The germline CDR1 and CDR2 sequences are MNHEY and SMNVEV (reference sequence).

This sequence joins TRBV7-3 and TRBJ2-7; D may be TRBD1 (5 bases). The CDR3 covers 13 residues. V lost 1 base and J 1 base, leaving 5 bases between the germline ends. Germline V gene data show CDR1 as SGHTA and CDR2 as FQGTGA. CDR3 DNA: TGTGCCAGCAGCTTAAGACAGTCCTACGAGCAGTACTTC. This gives the protein CASSLRQSYEQYF.

The chain combines TRBV29-1 with TRBJ1-2; D is ambiguous. Trimming left V 4 bases short and J 4 bases short, with 10 bases between. Germline V CDR1 and CDR2: SQVTM, ANQGSEA. This CDR3 is built from 12 residues. As DNA, the CDR3 is TGCAGCGTTGTTCAGGCTCTCTATGGCTACACCTTC. Its translation is CSVVQALYGYTF.

This chain links TRBV13 with TRBJ2-3, with 11 bases aligning to TRBD2. V shed 0 bases, J shed 1 base, and the junction held 12 bases outside the gene matches. This CDR3 comprises 20 residues. Germline V CDR1 and CDR2: PRHDT, FYEKMQ (reference sequence). In DNA, the CDR3 is TGTGCCAGCAGCTTAGGATTAGCACTAGCGGGAGAGATAGGCACAGATACGCAGTATTTT. It codes for CASSLGLALAGEIGTDTQYF.

CDR3 loop: CAWSASGEAFF. The CDR3 DNA sequence: TGTGCCTGGAGTGCAAGCGGTGAAGCTTTCTTT. The rearrangement uses TRBV30 and TRBJ1-1; D remains ambiguous. Germline V gene lookup returns CDR1 GTSNPN and CDR2 SVGIG (reference sequence). This CDR3 is 11 amino acids long. Trimming took off 1 base at V and 7 bases at J, with 7 bases between the two ends.